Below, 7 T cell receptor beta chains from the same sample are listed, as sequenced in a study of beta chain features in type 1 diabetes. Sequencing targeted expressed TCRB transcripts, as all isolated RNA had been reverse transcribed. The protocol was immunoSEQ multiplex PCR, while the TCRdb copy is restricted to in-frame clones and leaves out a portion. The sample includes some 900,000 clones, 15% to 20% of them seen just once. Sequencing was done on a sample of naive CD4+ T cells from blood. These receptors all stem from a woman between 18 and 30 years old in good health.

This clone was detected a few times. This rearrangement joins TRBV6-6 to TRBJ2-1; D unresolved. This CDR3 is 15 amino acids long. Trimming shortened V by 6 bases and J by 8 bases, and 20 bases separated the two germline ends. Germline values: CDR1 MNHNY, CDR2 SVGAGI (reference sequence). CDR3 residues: CASSPARSFWDEQFF. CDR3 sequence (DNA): TGTGCCAGCAGCCCCGCCAGGTCTTTTTGGGATGAGCAGTTCTTC.

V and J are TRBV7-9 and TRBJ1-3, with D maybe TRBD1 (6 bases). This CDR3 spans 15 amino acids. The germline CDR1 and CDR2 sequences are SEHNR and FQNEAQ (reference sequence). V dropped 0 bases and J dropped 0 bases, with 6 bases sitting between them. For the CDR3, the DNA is TGTGCCAGCAGCTTAGCAGGGGGCTCTGGAAACACCATATATTTT. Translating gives CASSLAGGSGNTIYF. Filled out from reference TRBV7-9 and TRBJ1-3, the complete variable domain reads DTGVSQNPRHKITKRGQNVTFRCDPISEHNRLYWYRQTLGQGPEFLTYFQNEAQLEKSRLLSDRFSAERPKGSFSTLEIQRTEQGDSAMYLCASSLAGGSGNTIYFGEGSWLTVV.

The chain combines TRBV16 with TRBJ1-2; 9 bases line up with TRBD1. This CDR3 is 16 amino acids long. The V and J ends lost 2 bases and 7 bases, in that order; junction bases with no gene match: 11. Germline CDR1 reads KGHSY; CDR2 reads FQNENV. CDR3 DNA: TGTGCCAGCAGCCAAGACCAGATCCGGGACAGGGCTGGCTACACCTTC. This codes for CASSQDQIRDRAGYTF. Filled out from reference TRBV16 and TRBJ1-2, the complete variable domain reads GEEVAQTPKHLVRGEGQKAKLYCAPIKGHSYVFWYQQVLKNEFKFLISFQNENVFDETGMPKERFSAKCLPNSPCSLEIQATKLEDSAVYFCASSQDQIRDRAGYTFGSGTRLTVV.

The CDR3 loop is CASSPGQGVGAFF. CDR3 nucleotide sequence: TGTGCCAGCAGCCCTGGACAGGGAGTGGGTGCTTTCTTT. The V and J genes are TRBV5-4 and TRBJ1-1; TRBD1 matches 8 bases. Losses at the gene ends were 4 bases for V and 11 bases for J; bases not matched to a gene: 10. Germline V gives CDR1 SGHNT, CDR2 YYREEE (reference sequence). The CDR3 covers 13 residues.

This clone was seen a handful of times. The CDR3 nucleotides read TGTGCCAGCAGCTTGGCCCGAGGACTAGCGGGAGTTATAAGGACCCAGTACTTC. It yields the protein CASSLARGLAGVIRTQYF. The chain combines TRBV5-8 with TRBJ2-5; 13 bases are a match to TRBD2. CDR1 is SGHTS and CDR2 is YDEGEE in the germline V gene. This CDR3 is built from 18 residues. V dropped 0 bases and J dropped 7; count of bases not matched to a gene: 12.

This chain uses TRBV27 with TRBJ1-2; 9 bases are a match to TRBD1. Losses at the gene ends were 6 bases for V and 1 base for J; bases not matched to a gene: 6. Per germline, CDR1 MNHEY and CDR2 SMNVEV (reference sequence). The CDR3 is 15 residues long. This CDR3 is CASRRTGGVNYGYTF. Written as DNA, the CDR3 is TGTGCCAGCAGGCGTACAGGGGGCGTTAACTATGGCTACACCTTC.

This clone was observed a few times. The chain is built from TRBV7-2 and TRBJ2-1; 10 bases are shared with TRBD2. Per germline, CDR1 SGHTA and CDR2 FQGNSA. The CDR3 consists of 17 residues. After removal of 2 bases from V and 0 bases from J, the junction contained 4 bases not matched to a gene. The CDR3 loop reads CASSLSASGSSYNEQFF. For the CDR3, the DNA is TGTGCCAGCAGCTTATCTGCTAGCGGGAGCTCCTACAATGAGCAGTTCTTC.